This paragraph reports one TCR beta chain. Its specificity is unknown. In all sorted populations, purity surpassed 95%. Expressed TCRB transcripts got sequenced, as all isolated RNA was reverse transcribed. The data were produced by immunoSEQ multiplex PCR, yet TCRdb's version contains in-frame clones alone and is incomplete. Of around 250,000 clones detected, roughly 14% appear once; the ten largest clones hold 0.015% to 0.02%. The data belong to a study of beta chain features in type 1 diabetes. Study results and caveats: An over-representation of cells with high TCR expression could result from cDNA sequencing. Healthy donors had naive, central memory and Treg TCRB repertoires that appeared less similar than those seen among patients. Type 1 diabetes patients showed a moderate but significant shortening of TCRB CDR3s in all four CD4+ subsets.

What was sequenced was naive CD4+ T cells from blood. This clonotype was sampled from a man aged 30-40 years with type 1 diabetes.

CDR3 amino acids: CASSYPGRVNEQFF. The CDR3 DNA sequence: TGTGCCAGCAGCTACCCGGGCAGGGTCAATGAGCAGTTCTTC. The chain links TRBV5-4 to TRBJ2-1; a weak D match, TRBD1 (5 bases). This CDR3 spans 14 amino acids. V was trimmed by 3 bases and J by 6 bases, leaving 13 bases between them. Per the germline V gene, CDR1 is SGHNT and CDR2 is YYREEE (reference sequence).